This paragraph covers one T cell receptor (beta chain) sequence. Assay used: immunoSEQ multiplex PCR; TCRdb lists only in-frame clones, some missing. Of about 380,000 clones detected, 95% appear once; the ten largest clones hold approximately 0.02%. This sample is drawn from a study of shared T cell receptors in the human thymus. Germline V gene lookup returns CDR1 MGHRA and CDR2 YSYEKL. This CDR3 is built from 15 residues. Trimming cost V 2 bases and J 8 bases; bases outside gene matches: 6. The rearrangement uses TRBV4-1 and TRBJ1-4; 9 bases are a match to TRBD1. The receptor comes from a human donor. The sample was thymocytes. CDR3 bases: TGCGCCAGCAGCCAATCGGGACAGGGTTACGAAAAACTGTTTTTT. Translating it yields CASSQSGQGYEKLFF.